The subject of this entry is one T cell receptor beta chain. This sample stems from a study of blood T cell repertoires in COVID-19. How the authors handled the data: How many nucleated cells were present was estimated from reference gene primer amplification. Assay used: immunoSEQ multiplex PCR; TCRdb lists only in-frame clones, some missing. The V and J calls and the clone size are those of that table, but D and trimming were determined from the DNA. The repertoire includes 200,000 to 300,000 clones, more than 80% of them detected once, and around 7.5% sits in the top ten. Seattle participants joined during active infection and were tracked over time. Sequencing was performed on peripheral blood. The source of this sequence is an elderly woman with COVID-19, enrolled during active disease.

This CDR3 reads CASSQSRQSNEKLFF. DNA for the CDR3: TGCGCCAGCAGCCAATCTCGACAGAGTAATGAAAAACTGTTTTTT. The chain couples TRBV4-1 to TRBJ1-4, with D possibly being TRBD1 (5 bases). The length of the CDR3 is 15 residues. The V gene's germline CDR1 is MGHRA and CDR2 YSYEKL. V lost 2 bases, J lost 4 bases, and 11 bases lay in between.